This TCR beta chain came from a study of blood T cell repertoires in COVID-19. Study background: Sites across the United States, Italy and Spain contributed samples from acute and convalescent COVID-19.

Which cohort a participant joined came from the clinical history participants gave. The CDR3 spans 14 residues. Losses at the gene ends were 6 bases for V and 5 bases for J; bases not matched to a gene: 5. The germline V gene encodes CDR1 MNHNS and CDR2 SASEGT. In the original analysis: Researchers report that nucleated cell counts were estimated from reference gene primer amplification. TCRdb keeps only in-frame clones here, not all; method: immunoSEQ multiplex PCR. V and J calls and clone size come straight from that table; D and trimming were deduced from the DNA. The data hold about 280,000 clones, with about 90% observed a single time.

Sequenced input: PBMCs or T cells enriched from blood (not recorded which). This clonotype was obtained from a woman in her 30s with acute COVID-19. This chain connects TRBV6-1 to TRBJ2-2, with TRBD1 matching over 8 bases. The CDR3 DNA reads TGTGCCAGCAGCCCGACAGGGGAAACCGGGGAGCTGTTTTTT. Translated, it gives CASSPTGETGELFF.